The rows below give T cell receptor beta chains drawn from one sample of a study of human T cells and chemical hapten exposure. TCRdb used MiXCR to reprocess the RACE reads, holding one entry per CDR3 protein. The data show some 400,000 distinct CDR3 sequences, roughly 4.8% seen once. The specimen comprised whole blood, sampled in connection with sensitization to the hapten diphenylcyclopropenone (DPC). The receptors here all came from a woman aged 45-59 years with alopecia areata. Some clones in this sample may be carry-over from other donors' samples. The CDR3 runs from the conserved cysteine through the conserved F or W. Each record gives: J gene, V gene, clone size, D gene, CDR3 DNA, CDR3 protein. D genes are given only for firm matches. Some rows mark clone size as missing; the rest say once, few, many or name a class of expanded clone.

J: TRBJ1-5; V: TRBV12-3/TRBV12-4; size: -; D: -; DNA: TGTGCCAGCGCTTGGGCAGACAGCAATCAGCCCCAGCATTTT; CDR3: CASAWADSNQPQHF
J: TRBJ2-1; V: TRBV7-8; size: many; D: -; DNA: TGTGCCAGCAGCTTAGCGAGGGCGTCGGATGAGCAGTTCTTC; CDR3: CASSLARASDEQFF
J: TRBJ2-3; V: TRBV5-1; size: many; D: -; DNA: TGCGCCAGCAGCTTGGGAGGCGATAACACAGATACGCAGTATTTT; CDR3: CASSLGGDNTDTQYF
J: TRBJ1-1; V: TRBV5-1; size: many; D: -; DNA: TGCGCCAGCAGCTTGGGGTCAGGGGCAGGGTCTGAAGCTTTCTTT; CDR3: CASSLGSGAGSEAFF
J: TRBJ1-4; V: TRBV11-2; size: many; D: TRBD1; DNA: TGTGCCAGCAGCCCCGACAGGGAGGGTGAAAAACTGTTTTTT; CDR3: CASSPDREGEKLFF
J: TRBJ2-1; V: TRBV12-3/TRBV12-4; size: -; D: -; DNA: TGTGCCAGCGGTCGTGCAGGGGCGGGAAATGAGCAGTTCTTC; CDR3: CASGRAGAGNEQFF
J: TRBJ1-6; V: TRBV5-6; size: many; D: TRBD1; DNA: TGTGCCAGCAACGGACAGGGGAATTCACCCCTCCACTTT; CDR3: CASNGQGNSPLHF
J: TRBJ2-1; V: TRBV29-1; size: -; D: -; DNA: TGCAGCGTTGAAGGATGGGGCCTGGGGAATGAGCAGTTCTTC; CDR3: CSVEGWGLGNEQFF
J: TRBJ2-2; V: TRBV29-1; size: many; D: TRBD2; DNA: TGCAGCGTTTCCAGCGGGAGCCGGGACACCGGGGAGCTGTTTTTT; CDR3: CSVSSGSRDTGELFF
J: TRBJ2-5; V: TRBV6-2/TRBV6-3; size: -; D: -; DNA: TGTGCCAGCAGTCACACAGAGACCCAGTACTTC; CDR3: CASSHTETQYF
J: TRBJ1-5; V: TRBV20-1; size: -; D: -; DNA: TGCAGTGCTTCCCCCTTCAGAAGGCCGAATCAGCCCCAGCATTTT; CDR3: CSASPFRRPNQPQHF
J: TRBJ2-3; V: TRBV12-3/TRBV12-4; size: few; D: -; DNA: TGTGCCAGCAGTCCGCCGAGGGATACGCAGTATTTT; CDR3: CASSPPRDTQYF
J: TRBJ2-1; V: TRBV20-1; size: many; D: TRBD2; DNA: TGCAGTGCCCGTCGCGGGGGGGCCATGGATGAGCAGTTCTTC; CDR3: CSARRGGAMDEQFF
J: TRBJ2-3; V: TRBV27; size: few; D: TRBD1; DNA: TGTGCCAGCAATACAGGGGCAGATACGCAGTATTTT; CDR3: CASNTGADTQYF
J: TRBJ2-1; V: TRBV28; size: few; D: TRBD2; DNA: TGTGCCAGCAGACAGACTCTAGCGGGGAGTCAGGATGAGCAGTTCTTC; CDR3: CASRQTLAGSQDEQFF
J: TRBJ2-7; V: TRBV6-2/TRBV6-3; size: many; D: TRBD2; DNA: TGTGCCAGCAGTAGTGAGGAGCGGGAGGGCCCGTACTTC; CDR3: CASSSEEREGPYF
J: TRBJ2-7; V: TRBV19; size: few; D: TRBD1; DNA: TGTGCCAGTAGTCCGGACAGGTCCTACGAGCAGTACTTC; CDR3: CASSPDRSYEQYF
J: TRBJ2-3; V: TRBV10-3; size: many; D: -; DNA: TGTGCCATCAGTGGACTCGAAAGCACAGATACGCAGTATTTT; CDR3: CAISGLESTDTQYF
J: TRBJ1-2; V: TRBV20-1; size: many; D: -; DNA: TGCAGTGCTCTCGGACTGCGTCACTATGGCTACACCTTC; CDR3: CSALGLRHYGYTF
J: TRBJ2-5; V: TRBV7-6; size: -; D: -; DNA: TGTGCCAGCAGCGCGGGACCGGACGCAGAGACCCAGTACTTC; CDR3: CASSAGPDAETQYF
J: TRBJ2-1; V: TRBV7-9; size: many; D: -; DNA: TGTGCCAGCAGCCCCCCCCGCTCCTACAATGAGCAGTTCTTC; CDR3: CASSPPRSYNEQFF
J: TRBJ2-5; V: TRBV5-1; size: many; D: -; DNA: TGCGCCAGCAGCCCAAAAGGGGAGGAAGGGCAAGAGACCCAGTACTTC; CDR3: CASSPKGEEGQETQYF
J: TRBJ1-2; V: TRBV30; size: many; D: -; DNA: TGTGCCTGGAGTCCCCAGCGGGGGAGTACCTACACCTTC; CDR3: CAWSPQRGSTYTF
J: TRBJ2-2; V: TRBV10-3; size: -; D: TRBD2; DNA: TGTGCCATCAGATCCGGGACTAGGGGCACCGGGGAGCTGTTTTTT; CDR3: CAIRSGTRGTGELFF
J: TRBJ1-3; V: TRBV27; size: few; D: -; DNA: TGTGCCAGCAGTGGGGACGGCGGAAACACCATATATTTT; CDR3: CASSGDGGNTIYF
J: TRBJ1-4; V: TRBV4-2; size: many; D: -; DNA: TGTGCCAGCAGCCCCGAGGGACCCCGAAATGAAAAACTGTTTTTT; CDR3: CASSPEGPRNEKLFF
J: TRBJ2-6; V: TRBV29-1; size: many; D: TRBD1; DNA: TGCAGCGTTGGGGACAGGGATCATCCCTCTGGGGCCAACGTCCTGACTTTC; CDR3: CSVGDRDHPSGANVLTF
J: TRBJ2-7; V: TRBV7-9; size: -; D: TRBD2; DNA: TGTGCCAGCAGCCTAGCGGGATCAAACTCCTACGAGCAGTACTTC; CDR3: CASSLAGSNSYEQYF
J: TRBJ2-1; V: TRBV6-6; size: few; D: -; DNA: TGTGCCAGCAGTTACCGACCGAATGAGCAGTTCTTC; CDR3: CASSYRPNEQFF